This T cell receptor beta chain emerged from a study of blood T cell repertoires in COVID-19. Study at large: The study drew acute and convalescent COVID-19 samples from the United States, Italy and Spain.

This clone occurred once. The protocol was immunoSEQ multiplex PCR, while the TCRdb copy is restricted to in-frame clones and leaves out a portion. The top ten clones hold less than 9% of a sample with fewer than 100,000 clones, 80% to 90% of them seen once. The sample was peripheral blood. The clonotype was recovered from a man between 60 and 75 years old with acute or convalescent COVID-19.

DNA for the CDR3: TGTGCCTGGAGGGGTTTGGGACAGGGCCGGGAGACCCAGTACTTC. Protein product: CAWRGLGQGRETQYF. The V and J genes are TRBV30 and TRBJ2-5; 9 bases align to TRBD1. CDR1 is GTSNPN, CDR2 SVGIG, per germline (reference sequence). The CDR3 is 15 residues long. The J segment lost 5 bases and the V segment lost 3 bases, leaving 10 bases of the junction unmatched.